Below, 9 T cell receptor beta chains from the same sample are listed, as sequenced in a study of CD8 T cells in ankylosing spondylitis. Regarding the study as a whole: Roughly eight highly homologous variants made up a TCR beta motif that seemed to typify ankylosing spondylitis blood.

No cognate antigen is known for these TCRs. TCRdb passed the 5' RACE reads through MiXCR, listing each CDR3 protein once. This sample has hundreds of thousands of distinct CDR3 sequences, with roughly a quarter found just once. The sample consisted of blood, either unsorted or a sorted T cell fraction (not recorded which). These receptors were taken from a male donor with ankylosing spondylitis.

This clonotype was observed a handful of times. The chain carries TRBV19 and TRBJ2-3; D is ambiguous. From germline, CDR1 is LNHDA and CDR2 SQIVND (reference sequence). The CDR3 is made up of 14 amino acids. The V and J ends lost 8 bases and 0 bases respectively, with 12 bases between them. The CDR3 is CASSTSTSTDTQYF. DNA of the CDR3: TGTGCCAGTTCAACTTCTACTAGCACAGATACGCAGTATTTT.

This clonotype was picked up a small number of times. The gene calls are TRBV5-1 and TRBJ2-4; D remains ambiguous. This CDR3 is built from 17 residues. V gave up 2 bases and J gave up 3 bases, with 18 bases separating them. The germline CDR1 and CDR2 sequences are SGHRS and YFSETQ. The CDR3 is CASSFDLLGLFKNIQYF. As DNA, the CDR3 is TGCGCCAGCAGCTTTGATCTGCTCGGTCTGTTCAAAAACATTCAGTACTTC. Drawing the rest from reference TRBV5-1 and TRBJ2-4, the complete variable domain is KAGVTQTPRYLIKTRGQQVTLSCSPISGHRSVSWYQQTPGQGLQFLFEYFSETQRNKGNFPGRFSGRQFSNSRSEMNVSTLELGDSALYLCASSFDLLGLFKNIQYFGAGTRLSVL.

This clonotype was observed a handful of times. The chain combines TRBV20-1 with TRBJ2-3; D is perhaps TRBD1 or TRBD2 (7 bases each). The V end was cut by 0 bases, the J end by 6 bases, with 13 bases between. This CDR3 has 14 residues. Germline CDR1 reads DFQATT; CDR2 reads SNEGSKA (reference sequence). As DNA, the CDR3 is TGCAGTGCTAGAGATCCCAGGGGGGGGGATACGCAGTATTTT. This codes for CSARDPRGGDTQYF.

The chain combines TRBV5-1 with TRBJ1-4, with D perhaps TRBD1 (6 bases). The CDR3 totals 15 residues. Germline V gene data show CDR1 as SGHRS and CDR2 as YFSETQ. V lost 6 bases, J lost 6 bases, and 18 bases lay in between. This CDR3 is CASTTQGGLHEKLFF. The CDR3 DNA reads TGCGCCAGCACGACACAGGGTGGGCTACATGAAAAACTGTTTTTT.

CDR3 residues: CASSLSPGQQETQYF. CDR3 nucleotides: TGCGCCAGCAGCCTTTCCCCGGGACAACAAGAGACCCAGTACTTC. The genes are TRBV4-1 and TRBJ2-5; D may be TRBD1 (6 bases). The CDR3 is 15 amino acids. Germline lookup yields CDR1 MGHRA and CDR2 YSYEKL. V shed 4 bases and J shed 2 bases, with 14 bases lying between them.

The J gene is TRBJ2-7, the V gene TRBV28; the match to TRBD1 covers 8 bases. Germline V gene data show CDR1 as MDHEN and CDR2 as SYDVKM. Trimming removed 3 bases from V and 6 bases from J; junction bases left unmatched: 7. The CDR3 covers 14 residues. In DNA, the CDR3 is TGTGCCAGCAGTTTGACAGGGGAATCGAGCGAGCAGTACGTC. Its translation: CASSLTGESSEQYV.

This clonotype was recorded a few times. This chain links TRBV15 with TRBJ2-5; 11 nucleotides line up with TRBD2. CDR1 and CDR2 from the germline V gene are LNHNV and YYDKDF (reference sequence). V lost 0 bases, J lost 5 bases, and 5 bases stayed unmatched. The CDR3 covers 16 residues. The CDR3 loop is CATSRDTSGSSETQYF. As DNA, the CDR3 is TGTGCCACCAGCAGAGACACTAGCGGGAGCAGCGAGACCCAGTACTTC.

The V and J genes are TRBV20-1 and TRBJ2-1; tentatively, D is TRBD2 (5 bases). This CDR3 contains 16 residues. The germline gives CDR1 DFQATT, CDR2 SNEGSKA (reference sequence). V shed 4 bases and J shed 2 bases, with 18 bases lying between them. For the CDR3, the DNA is TGCAGTGCTACCCGAGCGGAGTCGCACCCCTACAATGAGCAGTTCTTC. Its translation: CSATRAESHPYNEQFF.

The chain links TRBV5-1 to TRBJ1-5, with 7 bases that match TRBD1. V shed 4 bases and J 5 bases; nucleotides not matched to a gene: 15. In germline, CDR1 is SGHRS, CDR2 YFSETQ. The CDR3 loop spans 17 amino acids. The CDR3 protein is CASSPNPNRGRDQPQHF. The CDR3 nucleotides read TGCGCCAGCAGCCCGAACCCTAACAGGGGACGCGATCAGCCCCAGCATTTT.